Listed here are 8 T cell receptor beta chains from one sample, sequenced in a study of blood T cell repertoires in COVID-19 (TCRdb year 2020). Libraries were prepared through the immunoSEQ multiplex PCR assay. TCRdb carries this immuneACCESS record with in-frame sequences only. Its versions omit some clonotypes, under half of them owing to an unresolved V gene in the studies checked, with the rest unexplained. Present in this sample are about 130,000 clones, approximately 80% of which were seen just once. Approximately 9.2% of the sample goes to the ten largest clones. The sequenced sample consisted of PBMCs or T cells enriched from blood (not recorded which). These receptors were collected from a man aged 45-65 years who had recovered from COVID-19.

This clone was detected once. The J gene is TRBJ2-3, the V gene TRBV30; 11 bases align to TRBD2. Germline V CDR1 and CDR2: GTSNPN, SVGIG (reference sequence). With 2 bases clipped from V and 4 bases from J, the junction kept 8 bases outside the gene matches. The CDR3 runs 16 residues. In DNA, the CDR3 is TGTGCCTGGAGTCTCCTAGCGGGGGGAGTGGCAGATACGCAGTATTTT. Its translation: CAWSLLAGGVADTQYF.

This clone has only one observation. The chain employs TRBV28 and TRBJ2-7; 7 nucleotides agree with TRBD1. The CDR3 consists of 16 residues. CDR1 MDHEN and CDR2 SYDVKM come from the germline V gene. The junction had 7 bases not matched to a gene; V was cut back by 2 bases and J by 0 bases. As DNA, the CDR3 is TGTGCCAGCAGTTTAACGAAGGACAGGCGCTCCTACGAGCAGTACTTC. It is translated as CASSLTKDRRSYEQYF.

CDR3 region: CASSFGQGGNQPQHF. CDR3 in DNA: TGTGCCAGCAGCTTTGGACAGGGCGGCAATCAGCCCCAGCATTTT. The V and J genes are TRBV7-6 and TRBJ1-5; 8 bases are a match to TRBD1. With V trimmed by 3 bases and J by 2 bases, 3 bases remained unmatched. CDR1 is SGHVS and CDR2 is FNYEAQ in the germline V gene. The CDR3 sequence is 15 residues long. Filled out from reference TRBV7-6 and TRBJ1-5, the complete variable domain reads GAGVSQSPRYKVTKRGQDVALRCDPISGHVSLYWYRQALGQGPEFLTYFNYEAQQDKSGLPNDRFSAERPEGSISTLTIQRTEQRDSAMYRCASSFGQGGNQPQHFGDGTRLSIL.

The chain joins TRBV7-8 to TRBJ1-1, with D possibly being TRBD1 (6 bases). This CDR3 contains 14 residues. Per germline, CDR1 SGHVS and CDR2 FQNEAQ. The V end lost 6 bases, the J end lost 6 bases, and 17 bases lay between the germline ends. The CDR3, as DNA: TGTGCCAGCAGTTTTAGGGGGACGAGGGCTGAAGCTTTCTTT. Protein: CASSFRGTRAEAFF.

The genes are TRBV7-9 and TRBJ2-7; 7 positions match TRBD1. This CDR3 is built from 16 residues. Germline V gene sequence: CDR1 SEHNR, CDR2 FQNEAQ (reference sequence). The junction had 11 bases not matched to a gene; V was cut back by 6 bases and J by 0 bases. The CDR3 DNA reads as TGTGCCAGCAGAAAGTCCGGGACAGAGAGCTCCTACGAGCAGTACTTC. This gives the protein CASRKSGTESSYEQYF.

The rearrangement joins TRBV19 to TRBJ2-1, with D hard to call. The CDR3 is made up of 16 amino acids. Germline V CDR1 and CDR2: LNHDA, SQIVND (reference sequence). V lost 4 bases to trimming and J lost 4 bases, with 17 bases between them. The CDR3 coding sequence is TGTGCCAGTAGTAATACCCTATTCACCAATTACAATGAGCAGTTCTTC. It specifies CASSNTLFTNYNEQFF.

V gene TRBV30 combines with J gene TRBJ1-5; TRBD1 agrees at 7 bases. V gave up 0 bases and J gave up 3 bases; unmatched junction bases: 11. The CDR3 is 17 residues long. Per germline, CDR1 GTSNPN and CDR2 SVGIG (reference sequence). The CDR3 nucleotides are TGTGCCTGGAGTGTAAACCGGCTGGGACAGAACAATCAGCCCCAGCATTTT. Translation gives CAWSVNRLGQNNQPQHF.

This clone has a handful of counts. The chain is built from TRBV11-2 and TRBJ1-1; no reliable D call. CDR1 SGHAT and CDR2 FQNNGV come from the germline V gene. V was trimmed by 2 bases and J by 1 base, leaving 5 bases between them. The length of the CDR3 is 13 residues. The CDR3 reads CASSLNQNTEAFF. The CDR3 DNA is TGTGCCAGCAGCTTAAATCAGAACACTGAAGCTTTCTTT.